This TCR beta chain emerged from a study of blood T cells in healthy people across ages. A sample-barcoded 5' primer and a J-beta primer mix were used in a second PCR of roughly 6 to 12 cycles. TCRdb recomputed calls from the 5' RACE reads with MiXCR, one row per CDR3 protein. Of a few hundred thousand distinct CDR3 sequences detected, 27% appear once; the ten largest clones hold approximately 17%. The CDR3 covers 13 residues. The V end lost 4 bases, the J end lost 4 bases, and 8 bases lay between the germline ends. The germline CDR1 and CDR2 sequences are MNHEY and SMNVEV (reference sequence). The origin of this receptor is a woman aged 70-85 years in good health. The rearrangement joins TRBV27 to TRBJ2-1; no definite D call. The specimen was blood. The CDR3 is CASSSSPYNEQFF. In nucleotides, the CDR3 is TGTGCCAGCAGTTCGTCCCCTTACAATGAGCAGTTCTTC.